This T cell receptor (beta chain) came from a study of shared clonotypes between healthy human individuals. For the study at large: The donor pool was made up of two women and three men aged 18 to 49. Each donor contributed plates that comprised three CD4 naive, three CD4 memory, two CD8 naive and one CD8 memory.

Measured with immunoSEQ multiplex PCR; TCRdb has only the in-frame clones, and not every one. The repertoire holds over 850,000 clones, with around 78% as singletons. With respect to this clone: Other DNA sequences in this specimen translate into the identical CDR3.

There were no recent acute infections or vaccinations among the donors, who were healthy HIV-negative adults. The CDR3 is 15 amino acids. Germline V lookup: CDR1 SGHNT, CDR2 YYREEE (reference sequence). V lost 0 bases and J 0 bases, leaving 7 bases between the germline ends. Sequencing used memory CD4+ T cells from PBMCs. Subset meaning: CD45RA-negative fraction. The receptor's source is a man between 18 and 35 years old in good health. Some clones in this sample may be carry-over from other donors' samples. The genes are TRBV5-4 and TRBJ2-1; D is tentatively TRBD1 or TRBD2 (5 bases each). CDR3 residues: CASSLGGSSYNEQFF. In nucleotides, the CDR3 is TGTGCCAGCAGCTTGGGGGGGAGCTCCTACAATGAGCAGTTCTTC.